The clone carrying this TCR beta chain was counted at least ten times. Its matching antigen is unknown. Looked up from germline, CDR1 is SNHLY and CDR2 is FYNNEI. The CDR3 spans 15 residues. With V trimmed by 4 bases and J by 1 base, 2 bases remained unmatched. RNA transcripts were the template for amplifying TCR beta CDR3 regions. A first-round RT-PCR of the TCR CDR3 used the HTBI primer set. TCRdb fed the multiplex PCR reads into MiXCR, producing one record per CDR3 protein. The sample consists of fewer than 450,000 distinct CDR3 sequences, 11% to 15% of them appearing once. This sample was included in a study of T cells in Graves' hyperthyroidism and ophthalmopathy. Study-level points and caveats: Patients with ophthalmopathy were separated from those with stable hyperthyroidism by a 13 V-J model. Most clonotypes expanded in the thyroid (above 0.001) were also present in blood.

In the ophthalmopathy cohort, Clinical Activity Score was at least 3, NOSPECS grade at least 4, and duration under 3 months. On the basis of clinical symptoms, serum thyroxine and TRAb, thyroid ultrasound and orbital computed tomography, diagnoses were made. The specimen sequenced was blood. The TCR comes from a man in his fifties or sixties with Graves' ophthalmopathy. The chain combines TRBV2 with TRBJ2-2; 8 bases are a match to TRBD1. This chain's CDR3 is CASSAGTGNTGELFF. For the CDR3, the DNA is TGTGCCAGCAGTGCCGGGACAGGGAACACCGGGGAGCTGTTTTTT.